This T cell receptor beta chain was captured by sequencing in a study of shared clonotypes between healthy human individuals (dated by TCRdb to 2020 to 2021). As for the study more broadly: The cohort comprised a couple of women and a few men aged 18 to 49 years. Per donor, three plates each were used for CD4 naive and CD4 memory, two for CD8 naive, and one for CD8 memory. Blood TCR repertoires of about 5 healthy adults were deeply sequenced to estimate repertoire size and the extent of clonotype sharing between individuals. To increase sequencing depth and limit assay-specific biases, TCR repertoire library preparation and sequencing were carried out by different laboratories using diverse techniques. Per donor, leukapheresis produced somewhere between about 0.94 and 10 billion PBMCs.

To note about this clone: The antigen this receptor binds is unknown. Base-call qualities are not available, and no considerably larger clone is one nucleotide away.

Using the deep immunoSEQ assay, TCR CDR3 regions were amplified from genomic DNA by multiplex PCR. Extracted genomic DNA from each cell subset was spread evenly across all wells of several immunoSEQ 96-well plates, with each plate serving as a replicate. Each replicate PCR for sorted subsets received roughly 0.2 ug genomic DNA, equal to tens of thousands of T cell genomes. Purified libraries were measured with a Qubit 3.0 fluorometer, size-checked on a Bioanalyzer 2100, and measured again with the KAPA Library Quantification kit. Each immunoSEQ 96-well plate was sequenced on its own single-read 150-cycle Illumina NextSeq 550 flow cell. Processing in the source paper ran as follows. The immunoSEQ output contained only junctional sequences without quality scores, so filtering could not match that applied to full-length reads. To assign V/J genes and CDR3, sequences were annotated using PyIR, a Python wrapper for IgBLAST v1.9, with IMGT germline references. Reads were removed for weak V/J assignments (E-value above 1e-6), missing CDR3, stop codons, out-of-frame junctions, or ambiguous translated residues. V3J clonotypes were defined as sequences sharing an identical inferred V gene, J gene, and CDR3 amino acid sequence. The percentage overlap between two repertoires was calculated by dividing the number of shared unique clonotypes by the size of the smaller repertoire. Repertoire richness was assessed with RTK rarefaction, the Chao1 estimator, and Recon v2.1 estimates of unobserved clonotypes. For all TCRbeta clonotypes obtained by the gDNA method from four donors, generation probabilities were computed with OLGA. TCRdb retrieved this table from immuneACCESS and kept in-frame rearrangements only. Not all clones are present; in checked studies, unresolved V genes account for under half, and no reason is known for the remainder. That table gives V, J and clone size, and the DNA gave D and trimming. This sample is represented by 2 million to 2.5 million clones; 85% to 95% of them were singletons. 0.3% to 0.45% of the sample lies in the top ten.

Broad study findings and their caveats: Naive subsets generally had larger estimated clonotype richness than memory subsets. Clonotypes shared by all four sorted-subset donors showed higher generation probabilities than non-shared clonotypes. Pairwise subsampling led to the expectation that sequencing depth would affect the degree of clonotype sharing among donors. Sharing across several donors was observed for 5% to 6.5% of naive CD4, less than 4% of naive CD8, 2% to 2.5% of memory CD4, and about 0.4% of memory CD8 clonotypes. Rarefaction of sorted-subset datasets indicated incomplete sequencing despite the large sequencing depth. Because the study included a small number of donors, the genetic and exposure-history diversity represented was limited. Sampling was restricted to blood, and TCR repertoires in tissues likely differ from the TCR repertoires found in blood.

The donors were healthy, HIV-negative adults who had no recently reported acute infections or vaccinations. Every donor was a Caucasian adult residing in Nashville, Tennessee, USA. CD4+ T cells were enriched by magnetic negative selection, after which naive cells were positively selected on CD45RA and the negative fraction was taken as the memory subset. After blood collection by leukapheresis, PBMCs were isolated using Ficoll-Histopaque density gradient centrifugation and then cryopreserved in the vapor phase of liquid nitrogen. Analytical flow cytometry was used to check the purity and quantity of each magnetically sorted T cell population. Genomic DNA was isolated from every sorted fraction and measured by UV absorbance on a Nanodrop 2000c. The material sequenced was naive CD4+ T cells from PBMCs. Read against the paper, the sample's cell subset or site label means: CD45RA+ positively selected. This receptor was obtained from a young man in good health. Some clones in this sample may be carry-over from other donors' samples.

The nucleotides read TGTGCCACCAGCGGACGGGACCCCGAAGGTCAGCCCCAGCATTTT. The encoded protein is CATSGRDPEGQPQHF. The V and J genes are TRBV15 and TRBJ1-5; a weak D assignment points to TRBD1 (5 bases agree). From the cysteine up to the phenylalanine, the CDR3 has a length of 15 residues. Just the 45-base CDR3 DNA is kept, in frame starting at base 1. V loses 5 bases, J loses 6 bases, and the germline ends lie 17 bases apart. In the germline V gene (reference sequence), CDR1 corresponds to LNHNV and CDR2 to YYDKDF.